This is a list of T cell receptor beta chains from one sample in a study of blood T cell repertoires in COVID-19. The assay was immunoSEQ multiplex PCR, and TCRdb's table has in-frame clones only and misses some. The table has approximately 44,000 clones, roughly nine tenths seen once. The sequencing sample was made of peripheral blood. The source is a woman of 80 years or more with acute or convalescent COVID-19. Each CDR3 is given with its conserved first and last residue. The order of the fields is V gene, J gene, clone size, D gene, CDR3 DNA, CDR3 protein. A D gene is named only where the DNA matches it firmly. Clone size, where shown, is once, few, many, or a class for clones that have expanded.

v_call: TRBV10-3; j_call: TRBJ1-2; clone_size: -; d_call: -; cdr3_nt: TGTGCCATCAGTGACGGGTTAGCTAACTATGGCTACACCTTC; cdr3_aa: CAISDGLANYGYTF
v_call: TRBV6-6; j_call: TRBJ2-3; clone_size: -; d_call: TRBD2; cdr3_nt: TGTGCCAGCAGTTACTCGGGACGGGGGGGCACAGATACGCAGTATTTT; cdr3_aa: CASSYSGRGGTDTQYF
v_call: TRBV3-1/TRBV3-2; j_call: TRBJ2-1; clone_size: -; d_call: TRBD2; cdr3_nt: TGTGCCAGCAGTCCCCGGGGGGGCTCCTACAATGAGCAGTTCTTC; cdr3_aa: CASSPRGGSYNEQFF
v_call: TRBV24-1; j_call: TRBJ2-1; clone_size: -; d_call: TRBD1; cdr3_nt: TGTGCCACCAGTGATCCGACAGGGAACGATGAGCAGTTCTTC; cdr3_aa: CATSDPTGNDEQFF
v_call: TRBV28; j_call: TRBJ1-2; clone_size: -; d_call: TRBD1; cdr3_nt: TGTGCCAGCAGGTCTTCAGGGGGCTATGGCTACACCTTC; cdr3_aa: CASRSSGGYGYTF
v_call: TRBV4-1; j_call: TRBJ1-2; clone_size: -; d_call: -; cdr3_nt: TGCGCCAGCAGCCAAGGGACACAGCCGACTAACTATGGCTACACCTTC; cdr3_aa: CASSQGTQPTNYGYTF
v_call: TRBV18; j_call: TRBJ1-2; clone_size: -; d_call: -; cdr3_nt: TGTGCCAGCTCACCAGACCAGCAGGCGGGCTACACCTTC; cdr3_aa: CASSPDQQAGYTF
v_call: TRBV5-5; j_call: TRBJ1-4; clone_size: -; d_call: -; cdr3_nt: TGTGCCAGCAGCGACCCCAGGGACTTGAGTGAAAAACTGTTTTTT; cdr3_aa: CASSDPRDLSEKLFF
v_call: TRBV28; j_call: TRBJ2-3; clone_size: -; d_call: TRBD2; cdr3_nt: TGTGCATGGACTAGCGGGGTCACAGATACGCAGTATTTT; cdr3_aa: CAWTSGVTDTQYF
v_call: TRBV19; j_call: TRBJ2-1; clone_size: -; d_call: -; cdr3_nt: TGTGCCAGTAGTATAGGAGGTGCGGGGAGGAGCTCCTACAATGAGCAGTTCTTC; cdr3_aa: CASSIGGAGRSSYNEQFF
v_call: TRBV19; j_call: TRBJ1-1; clone_size: -; d_call: -; cdr3_nt: TGTGCCAGTACCCCCCTATATAACGCGGGAACTGAAGCTTTCTTT; cdr3_aa: CASTPLYNAGTEAFF
v_call: TRBV6-2/TRBV6-3; j_call: TRBJ2-1; clone_size: -; d_call: TRBD2; cdr3_nt: TGTGCCAGCAGTTACTCCACTAGCGGGGGGTTTAGCTCCTACAATGAGCAGTTCTTC; cdr3_aa: CASSYSTSGGFSSYNEQFF
v_call: TRBV3-1/TRBV3-2; j_call: TRBJ2-5; clone_size: -; d_call: -; cdr3_nt: TGTGCCAGCAGCCAAGACCGAGAGACCCAGTACTTC; cdr3_aa: CASSQDRETQYF
v_call: TRBV29-1; j_call: TRBJ1-4; clone_size: -; d_call: -; cdr3_nt: TGCAGCGCCGAGGGGGAGGGAGGAAAACTGTTTTTT; cdr3_aa: CSAEGEGGKLFF
v_call: TRBV15; j_call: TRBJ1-5; clone_size: -; d_call: -; cdr3_nt: TGTGCCACCAGCAAGACCGCTTCACTATCGACCCAGCATTTT; cdr3_aa: CATSKTASLSTQHF
v_call: TRBV19; j_call: TRBJ2-4; clone_size: -; d_call: TRBD1; cdr3_nt: TGTGCCAGTACCTCTGGGGCGGACAGGGGGAACATTCAGTACTTC; cdr3_aa: CASTSGADRGNIQYF
v_call: TRBV6-1; j_call: TRBJ1-2; clone_size: -; d_call: -; cdr3_nt: TGTGCCAGCAGTGAAGTAAGAGGGAACTATGGCTACACCTTC; cdr3_aa: CASSEVRGNYGYTF
v_call: TRBV4-1; j_call: TRBJ1-1; clone_size: -; d_call: -; cdr3_nt: TGCGCCAGCAGCCATGAGGCGGACAGCTTCATGAACACTGAAGCTTTCTTT; cdr3_aa: CASSHEADSFMNTEAFF
v_call: TRBV15; j_call: TRBJ2-2; clone_size: -; d_call: -; cdr3_nt: TGTGCCACCAGCAGAGACAGGGTGGCCGGGGAGCTGTTTTTT; cdr3_aa: CATSRDRVAGELFF
v_call: TRBV12-3/TRBV12-4; j_call: TRBJ2-5; clone_size: -; d_call: -; cdr3_nt: TGTGCCAGCAGTCAGGCCATGTCCGAGACCCAGTACTTC; cdr3_aa: CASSQAMSETQYF
v_call: TRBV2; j_call: TRBJ2-3; clone_size: -; d_call: -; cdr3_nt: TGTGCCATAGATAGCGGAAACACAGATACGCAGTATTTT; cdr3_aa: CAIDSGNTDTQYF
v_call: TRBV5-1; j_call: TRBJ2-1; clone_size: many; d_call: TRBD1; cdr3_nt: TGCGCCAGCAGCTCGGGACAGGGGCACGGTGAGCAGTTCTTC; cdr3_aa: CASSSGQGHGEQFF